The rows below give T cell receptor beta chains drawn from one sample of a study of CD8 T cells in Susac syndrome. TCRdb called the immunoSEQ multiplex PCR reads again in MiXCR, with one record for every CDR3 protein. Of fewer than 150,000 distinct CDR3 sequences in the sample, 90% to 95% are singletons; the top ten hold more than 0.095%. The source material was CD4+ T cells from PBMCs. Receptors originate from a human donor in good health. CDR3s include the opening cysteine and the closing phenylalanine or tryptophan. Fields, in order: clone size, V gene, J gene, D gene, CDR3 DNA, CDR3 protein. The D gene is left open where the match is weak. A row's size may be missing; if present it is once, few, many or a size class.

>-|TRBV15|TRBJ2-7|-
TGTGCCACCAGCAGAGGTAGCGGAGAGGCCTACGAGCAGTACTTC
CATSRGSGEAYEQYF
>once|TRBV29-1|TRBJ2-5|TRBD2
TGCAGCGTTGATAGGACTAGCGGGAGGGAACAAGAGACCCAGTACTTC
CSVDRTSGREQETQYF
>-|TRBV3-1|TRBJ1-2|-
TGTGCCAGCAGCCAAGAGGCAAGGGGCCGGGGAGGCTACACCTTC
CASSQEARGRGGYTF
>-|TRBV13|TRBJ2-7|-
TGTGCCAGCAGCTTAGTGGGCGGGGGCACCTACGAGCAGTACTTC
CASSLVGGGTYEQYF
>-|TRBV3-1|TRBJ1-1|-
TGTGCCAGCAGCCAAGCAAACTTTCAGGGAGGGAACACTGAAGCTTTCTTT
CASSQANFQGGNTEAFF
>once|TRBV7-2|TRBJ1-2|TRBD1
TGTGCCAGCAGCTCTTCCACAGGGGGCGTCTATGGCTACACCTTC
CASSSSTGGVYGYTF
>-|TRBV12-3/TRBV12-4|TRBJ2-1|-
TGTGCCAGCAGTTTAGTTCCGGGTGAGCAGTTCTTC
CASSLVPGEQFF
>-|TRBV3-1|TRBJ1-1|TRBD1
TGTGCCAGCAGCCAAGTAGGACAGGGGGGGATGAACACTGAAGCTTTCTTT
CASSQVGQGGMNTEAFF
>-|TRBV7-9|TRBJ2-2|TRBD1
TGTGCCAGCACCGCCGGGACAGTGAACACCGGGGAGCTGTTTTTT
CASTAGTVNTGELFF
>-|TRBV9|TRBJ1-1|-
TGTGCCAGCAGCGCGGGGCTGACTGAAGCTTTCTTT
CASSAGLTEAFF
>-|TRBV3-1|TRBJ2-3|TRBD2
TGTGCCAGCAGCCAGGTGGGACTAGCGGGAGCACATACGCAGTATTTT
CASSQVGLAGAHTQYF
>-|TRBV19|TRBJ2-5|TRBD1
TGTGCCAGTAGAGAGACAGGGGTGGGGACCCAGTACTTC
CASRETGVGTQYF
>-|TRBV7-2|TRBJ2-2|-
TGTGCCAGCAGCTTAGAAGGCGGCAGGGCTAACACCGGGGAGCTGTTTTTT
CASSLEGGRANTGELFF
>-|TRBV4-1|TRBJ1-2|-
TGCGCCAGCAGCCAAGGGGACGGAACTAACTATGGCTACACCTTC
CASSQGDGTNYGYTF
>-|TRBV5-1|TRBJ2-7|TRBD1
TGCGCCAGCAGCTTGTTGACAGGGGGAAACTACGAGCAGTACTTC
CASSLLTGGNYEQYF
>-|TRBV7-9|TRBJ2-2|TRBD1
TGTGCCAGCAGACCGGGACAGTTACGGACCGGGGAGCTGTTTTTT
CASRPGQLRTGELFF
>-|TRBV14|TRBJ2-1|-
TGTGCCAGCAGCCAAGGGCGGGAGCAGTTCTTC
CASSQGREQFF
>-|TRBV3-1|TRBJ2-7|TRBD1
TGTGCCAGCAGCTACATAACGGGACAGGGTTACTCCTACGAGCAGTACTTC
CASSYITGQGYSYEQYF
>-|TRBV29-1|TRBJ1-1|-
TGCAGCGTTGTAACCCGAAACACTGAAGCTTTCTTT
CSVVTRNTEAFF
>-|TRBV5-8|TRBJ2-4|-
TGTGCCAGCAGCTTGGCAGACAGACAGTACTTC
CASSLADRQYF
>-|TRBV18|TRBJ1-1|-
TGTGCCAGCTCACCGGAGGGCAGGTTAAAAACCGAAGCTTTCTTT
CASSPEGRLKTEAFF
>-|TRBV7-9|TRBJ2-1|-
TGTGCCAGCAGCTCCGAGCGGAGCTCCTACAATGAGCAGTTCTTC
CASSSERSSYNEQFF
>-|TRBV5-6|TRBJ2-4|-
TGTGCCAGCAGCTTGACAGAAGGCGCGAACATTCAGTACTTC
CASSLTEGANIQYF
>-|TRBV19|TRBJ2-4|TRBD1
TGTGCCAGTAGTACCTGGACAGGTCAAAACATTCAGTACTTC
CASSTWTGQNIQYF
>-|TRBV28|TRBJ1-5|-
TGTGCCAGCAGTGGGGATAGCAATCAGCCCCAGCATTTT
CASSGDSNQPQHF